This T cell receptor beta chain was profiled in a study of shared clonotypes between healthy human individuals. Findings and limits, study-wide: Sequencing of the sorted subsets was shown by rarefaction to be incomplete despite large depth.

With 0 bases removed from V and 3 bases from J, the gap between germline ends came to 5 bases. The CDR3 covers 13 residues. The V gene's germline CDR1 is SGHDN and CDR2 FVKESK. This clone occurred a few times. Its antigen is still unknown. This specimen includes other DNA sequences encoding the same CDR3. Sequenced by immunoSEQ multiplex PCR; TCRdb stores in-frame clones only, minus some. The sample holds over a million clones, 70% to 80% seen once. The source is a man younger than 35 in good health. Some clones in this sample may be carry-over from other donors' samples. The chain is built from TRBV14 and TRBJ1-2; D is unclear. The source material was memory CD4+ T cells from PBMCs. Subset described: CD45RA-negative fraction. DNA for the CDR3: TGTGCCAGCAGCCAAGAAAGACACTATGGCTACACCTTC. It encodes CASSQERHYGYTF. The full variable domain, with the rest looked up from reference TRBV14 and TRBJ1-2, is EAGVTQFPSHSVIEKGQTVTLRCDPISGHDNLYWYRRVMGKEIKFLLHFVKESKQDESGMPNNRFLAERTGGTYSTLKVQPAELEDSGVYFCASSQERHYGYTFGSGTRLTVV.